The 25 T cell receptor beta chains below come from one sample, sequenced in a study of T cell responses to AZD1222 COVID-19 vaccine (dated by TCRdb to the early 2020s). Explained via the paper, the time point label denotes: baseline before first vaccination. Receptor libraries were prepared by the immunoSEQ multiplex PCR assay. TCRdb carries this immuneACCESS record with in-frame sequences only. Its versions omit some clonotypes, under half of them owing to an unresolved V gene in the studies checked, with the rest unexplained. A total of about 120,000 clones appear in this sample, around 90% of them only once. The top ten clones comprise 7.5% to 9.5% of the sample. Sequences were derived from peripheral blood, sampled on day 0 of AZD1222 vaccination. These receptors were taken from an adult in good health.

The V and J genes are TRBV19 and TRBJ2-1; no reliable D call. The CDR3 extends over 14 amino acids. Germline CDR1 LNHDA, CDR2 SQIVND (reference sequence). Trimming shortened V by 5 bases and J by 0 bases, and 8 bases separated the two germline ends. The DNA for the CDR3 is TGTGCCAGTAGTCGGGCGAGCTCCTACAATGAGCAGTTCTTC. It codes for CASSRASSYNEQFF.

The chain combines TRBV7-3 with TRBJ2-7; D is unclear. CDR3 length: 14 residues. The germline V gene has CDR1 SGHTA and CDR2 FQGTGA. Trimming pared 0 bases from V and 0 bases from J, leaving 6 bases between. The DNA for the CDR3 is TGTGCCAGCAGCTTAACGAGCAACTCCTACGAGCAGTACTTC. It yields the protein CASSLTSNSYEQYF.

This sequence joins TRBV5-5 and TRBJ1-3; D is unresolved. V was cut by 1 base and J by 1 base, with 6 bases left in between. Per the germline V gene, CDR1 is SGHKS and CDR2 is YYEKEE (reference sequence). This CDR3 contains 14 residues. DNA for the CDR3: TGTGCCAGCAGCTTGCTTTCTTCTGGAAACACCATATATTTT. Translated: CASSLLSSGNTIYF.

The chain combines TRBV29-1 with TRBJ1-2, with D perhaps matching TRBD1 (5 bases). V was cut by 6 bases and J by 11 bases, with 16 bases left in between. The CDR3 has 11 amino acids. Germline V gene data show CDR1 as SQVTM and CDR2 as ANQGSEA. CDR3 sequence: CSVRLTGGYTF. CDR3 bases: TGCAGCGTCCGACTAACGGGGGGATACACCTTC.

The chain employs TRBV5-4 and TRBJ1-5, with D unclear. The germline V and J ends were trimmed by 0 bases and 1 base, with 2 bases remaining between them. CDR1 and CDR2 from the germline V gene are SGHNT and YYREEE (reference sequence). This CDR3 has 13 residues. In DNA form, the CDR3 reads TGTGCCAGCAGCTTGGGCAGCAATCAGCCCCAGCATTTT. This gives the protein CASSLGSNQPQHF.

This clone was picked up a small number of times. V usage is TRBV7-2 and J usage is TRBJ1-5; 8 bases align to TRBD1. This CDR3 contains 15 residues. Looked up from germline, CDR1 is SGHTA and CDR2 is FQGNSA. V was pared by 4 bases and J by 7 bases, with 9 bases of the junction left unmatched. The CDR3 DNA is TGTGCCAGCAGCTCGAGCAGGGGGCTGGAACAGCCCCAGCATTTT. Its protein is CASSSSRGLEQPQHF.

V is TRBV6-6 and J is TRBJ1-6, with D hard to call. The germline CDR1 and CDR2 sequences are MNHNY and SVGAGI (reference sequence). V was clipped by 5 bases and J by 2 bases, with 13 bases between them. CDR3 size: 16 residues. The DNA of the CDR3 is TGTGCCAGCAGTCCCAACGGTGGAACCTATAATTCACCCCTCCACTTT. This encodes CASSPNGGTYNSPLHF.

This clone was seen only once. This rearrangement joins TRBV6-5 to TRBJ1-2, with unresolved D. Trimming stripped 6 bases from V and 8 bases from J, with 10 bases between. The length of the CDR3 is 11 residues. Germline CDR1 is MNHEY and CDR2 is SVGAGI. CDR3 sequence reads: CASRVTQGYTF. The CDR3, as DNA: TGTGCCAGCAGAGTGACACAGGGCTACACCTTC.

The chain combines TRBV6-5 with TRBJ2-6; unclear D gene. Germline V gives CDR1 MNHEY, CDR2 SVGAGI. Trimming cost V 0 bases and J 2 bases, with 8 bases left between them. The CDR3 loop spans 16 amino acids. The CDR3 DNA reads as TGTGCCAGCAGTTACTCGAAGTCAACTGGGGCCAACGTCCTGACTTTC. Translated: CASSYSKSTGANVLTF.

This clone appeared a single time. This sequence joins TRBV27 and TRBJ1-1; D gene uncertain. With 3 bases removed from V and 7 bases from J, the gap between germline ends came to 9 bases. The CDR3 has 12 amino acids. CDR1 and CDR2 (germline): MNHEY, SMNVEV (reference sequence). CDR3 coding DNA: TGTGCCAGCAGTTTGGCGGGTGGTGAAGCTTTCTTT. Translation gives CASSLAGGEAFF.

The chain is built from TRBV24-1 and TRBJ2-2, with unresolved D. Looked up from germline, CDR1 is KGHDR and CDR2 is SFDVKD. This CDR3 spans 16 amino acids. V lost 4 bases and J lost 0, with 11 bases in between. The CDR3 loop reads CATSDDAETNTGELFF. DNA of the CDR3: TGTGCCACCAGTGACGACGCCGAGACGAACACCGGGGAGCTGTTTTTT.

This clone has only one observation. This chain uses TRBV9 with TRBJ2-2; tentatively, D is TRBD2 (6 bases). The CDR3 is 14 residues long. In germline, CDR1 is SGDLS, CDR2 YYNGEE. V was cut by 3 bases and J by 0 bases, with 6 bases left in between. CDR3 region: CASSGGANTGELFF. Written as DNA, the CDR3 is TGTGCCAGCAGCGGGGGGGCGAACACCGGGGAGCTGTTTTTT.

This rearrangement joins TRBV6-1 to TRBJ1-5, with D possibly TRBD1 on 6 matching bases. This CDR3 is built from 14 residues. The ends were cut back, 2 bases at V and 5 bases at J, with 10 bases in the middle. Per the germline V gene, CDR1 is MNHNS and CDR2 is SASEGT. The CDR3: CASSESAGDQPQHF. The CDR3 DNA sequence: TGTGCCAGCAGTGAATCGGCAGGGGATCAGCCCCAGCATTTT.

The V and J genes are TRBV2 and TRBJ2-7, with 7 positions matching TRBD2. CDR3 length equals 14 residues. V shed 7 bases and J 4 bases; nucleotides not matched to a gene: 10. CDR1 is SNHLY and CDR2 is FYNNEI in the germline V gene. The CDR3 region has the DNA TGTGCCAGCACCGCAGGGAGGGGAGGATACGAGCAGTACTTC. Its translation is CASTAGRGGYEQYF.

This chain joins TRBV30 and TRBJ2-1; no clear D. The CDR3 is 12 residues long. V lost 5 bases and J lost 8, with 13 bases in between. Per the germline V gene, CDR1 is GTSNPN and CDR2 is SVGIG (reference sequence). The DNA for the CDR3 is TGTGCCTGGGGCCCCCGGCGCCATGAGCAGTTCTTC. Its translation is CAWGPRRHEQFF.

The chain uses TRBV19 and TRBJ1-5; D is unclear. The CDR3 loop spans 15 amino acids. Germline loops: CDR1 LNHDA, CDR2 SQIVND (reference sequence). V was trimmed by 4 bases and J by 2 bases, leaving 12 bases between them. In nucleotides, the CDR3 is TGTGCCAGTAGTACGACCTTGGCAGGCAATCAGCCCCAGCATTTT. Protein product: CASSTTLAGNQPQHF.

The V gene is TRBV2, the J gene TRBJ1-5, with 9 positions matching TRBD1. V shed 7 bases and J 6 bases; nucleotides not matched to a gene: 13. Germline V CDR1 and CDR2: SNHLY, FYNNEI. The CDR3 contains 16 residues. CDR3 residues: CASMGDRVDRGQPQHF. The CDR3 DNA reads TGTGCCAGCATGGGGGACAGGGTGGATAGAGGTCAGCCCCAGCATTTT.

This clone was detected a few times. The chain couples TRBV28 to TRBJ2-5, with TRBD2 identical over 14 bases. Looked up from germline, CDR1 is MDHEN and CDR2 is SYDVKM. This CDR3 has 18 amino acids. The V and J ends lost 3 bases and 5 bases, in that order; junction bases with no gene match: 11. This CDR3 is CASSFLGLAGGGWETQYF. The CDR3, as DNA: TGTGCCAGCAGTTTCCTCGGACTAGCGGGAGGAGGCTGGGAGACCCAGTACTTC.

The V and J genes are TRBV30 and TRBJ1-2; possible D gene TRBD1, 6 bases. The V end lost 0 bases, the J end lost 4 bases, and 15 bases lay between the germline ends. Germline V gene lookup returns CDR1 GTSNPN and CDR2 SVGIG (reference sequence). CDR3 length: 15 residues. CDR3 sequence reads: CAWSVGGGGLYGYTF. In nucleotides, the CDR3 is TGTGCCTGGAGTGTTGGGGGCGGGGGTCTCTATGGCTACACCTTC.

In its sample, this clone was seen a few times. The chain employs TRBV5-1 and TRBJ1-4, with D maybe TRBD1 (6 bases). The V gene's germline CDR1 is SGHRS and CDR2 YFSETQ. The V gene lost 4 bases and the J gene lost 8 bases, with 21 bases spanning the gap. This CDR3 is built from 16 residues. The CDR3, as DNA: TGCGCCAGCAGCCGAGCCCCTCCCACAGGGAACGAAAAACTGTTTTTT. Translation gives CASSRAPPTGNEKLFF.

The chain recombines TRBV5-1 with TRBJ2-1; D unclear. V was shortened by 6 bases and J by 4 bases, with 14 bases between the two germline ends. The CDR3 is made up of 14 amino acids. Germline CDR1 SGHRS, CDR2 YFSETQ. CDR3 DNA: TGCGCCAGCACGCCACGAATAGAGTACAATGAGCAGTTCTTC. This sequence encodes CASTPRIEYNEQFF. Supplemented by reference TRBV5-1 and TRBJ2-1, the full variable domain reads KAGVTQTPRYLIKTRGQQVTLSCSPISGHRSVSWYQQTPGQGLQFLFEYFSETQRNKGNFPGRFSGRQFSNSRSEMNVSTLELGDSALYLCASTPRIEYNEQFFGPGTRLTVL.

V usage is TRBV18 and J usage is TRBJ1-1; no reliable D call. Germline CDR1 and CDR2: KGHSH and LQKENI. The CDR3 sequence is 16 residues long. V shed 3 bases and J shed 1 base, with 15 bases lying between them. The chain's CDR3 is CASSPIGRSGNTEAFF. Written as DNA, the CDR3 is TGTGCCAGCTCACCGATAGGGAGGAGCGGGAACACTGAAGCTTTCTTT.

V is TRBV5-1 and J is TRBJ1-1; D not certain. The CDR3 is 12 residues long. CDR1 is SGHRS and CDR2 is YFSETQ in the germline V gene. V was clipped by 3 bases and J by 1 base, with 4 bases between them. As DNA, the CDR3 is TGCGCCAGCAGCTCCGAGAACACTGAAGCTTTCTTT. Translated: CASSSENTEAFF.

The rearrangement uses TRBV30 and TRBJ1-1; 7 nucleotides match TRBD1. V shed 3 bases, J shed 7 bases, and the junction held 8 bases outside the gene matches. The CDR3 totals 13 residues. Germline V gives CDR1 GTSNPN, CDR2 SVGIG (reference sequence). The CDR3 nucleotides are TGTGCCTGGAGCCCCAGGGGGGAGGGTGAAGCTTTCTTT. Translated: CAWSPRGEGEAFF.

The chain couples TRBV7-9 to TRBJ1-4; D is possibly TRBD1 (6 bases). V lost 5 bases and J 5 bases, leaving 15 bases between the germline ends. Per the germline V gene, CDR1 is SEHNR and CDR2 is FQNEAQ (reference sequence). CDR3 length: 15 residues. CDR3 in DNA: TGTGCCAGCAGCCCACCCGGACAGACAAATGAAAAACTGTTTTTT. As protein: CASSPPGQTNEKLFF.